The source of this T cell receptor beta chain is a study of beta chain features in type 1 diabetes. Study-wide results and limits: People with Type 1 diabetes carried modestly yet significantly shorter TCRB CDR3s in all four CD4+ subsets.

As concerns this clone: What it binds is not known.

The V gene lost 6 bases and the J gene lost 0 bases, with 14 bases spanning the gap. The germline CDR1 and CDR2 sequences are SQVTM and ANQGSEA. The CDR3 contains 14 residues. As every portion of the isolated RNA was reverse transcribed, the sequencing read expressed TCRB transcripts. Roughly 3.6 million reads on average were seen across naive, central memory and regulatory T cell samples. The method was immunoSEQ multiplex PCR; TCRdb's version includes in-frame clones alone and lacks a portion of them. The sample contains about 280,000 clones, 15% of which appear only once. This chain connects TRBV29-1 to TRBJ1-2; D is perhaps TRBD1 (5 bases). The origin of this receptor is a man between 18 and 29 years old with type 1 diabetes. The sample was naive CD4+ T cells from blood. The CDR3 DNA follows: TGCAGCGTAGGGAGGGACCGAGCTAACTATGGCTACACCTTC. It yields the protein CSVGRDRANYGYTF.